This T cell receptor beta chain came from a study of CD8 T cells in Susac syndrome. A quantity of about 0.45 to 1 ug RNA underwent reverse transcription using random hexamers. TCRdb itself ran the immunoSEQ multiplex PCR reads through MiXCR, one entry per CDR3 protein. The sample yields some 450,000 distinct CDR3 sequences, more than 80% seen once. This TCR derives from a human donor with multiple sclerosis. The material sequenced was CD8+ T cells from PBMCs.

CDR3 sequence reads: CASSPNAGARYYEQYF. CDR3 bases: TGTGCCAGCAGCCCGAATGCCGGGGCACGGTACTACGAGCAGTACTTC. V is TRBV27 and J is TRBJ2-7; D might be TRBD1 or TRBD2, each matching 5 bases. Between the trimmed V and J ends, which lost 6 bases and 3 bases, there was a span of 21 bases. Looked up from germline, CDR1 is MNHEY and CDR2 is SMNVEV (reference sequence). The CDR3 has 16 amino acids.